The 3 T cell receptor beta chains listed next were all sequenced from one sample in a study of T cell responses to AZD1222 COVID-19 vaccine (dated by TCRdb to the early 2020s). Libraries were made using the immunoSEQ multiplex PCR assay. TCRdb holds this immuneACCESS table with in-frame rearrangements only. Some clones are missing; in checked studies, unresolved V genes explain under half, and the rest has no known cause. Here the sample has under 130,000 clones; about 90% occur a single time. The ten biggest clones cover about 5% of the sample. The time point label, as the study defines it: baseline before first vaccination. The sample in question was peripheral blood, obtained on day 0 of AZD1222 vaccination. The origin of the receptors is an adult in good health.

The chain carries TRBV3-1 (or the pseudogene TRBV3-2) and TRBJ1-6, with 10 positions matching TRBD1. The CDR3 covers 15 residues. After removal of 4 bases from V and 10 bases from J, the junction contained 7 bases not matched to a gene. Germline V gene data show CDR1 as LGHDT and CDR2 as YNNKEL (reference sequence). The CDR3 region is CASSRTGQGNSPLHF. In nucleotides, the CDR3 is TGTGCCAGCAGCCGAACGGGACAGGGGAACTCACCCCTCCACTTT.

This clone appeared once. V gene TRBV5-1 combines with J gene TRBJ2-2; 8 positions match TRBD1. Germline loops: CDR1 SGHRS, CDR2 YFSETQ. V lost 3 bases, J lost 6 bases, and 7 bases stayed unmatched. This CDR3 is 15 amino acids long. DNA of the CDR3: TGCGCCAGCAGCTGGGGGACAGGTGGTTCCGGGGAGCTGTTTTTT. Its translation: CASSWGTGGSGELFF. The full variable domain, completed using reference TRBV5-1 and TRBJ2-2, is KAGVTQTPRYLIKTRGQQVTLSCSPISGHRSVSWYQQTPGQGLQFLFEYFSETQRNKGNFPGRFSGRQFSNSRSEMNVSTLELGDSALYLCASSWGTGGSGELFFGEGSRLTVL.

This clone turned up a few times. The gene calls are TRBV5-1 and TRBJ1-6, with a weak D call TRBD1 (5 bases). This CDR3 has 16 residues. Trimming shortened V by 2 bases and J by 5 bases, and 14 bases separated the two germline ends. CDR1 is SGHRS and CDR2 is YFSETQ in the germline V gene. CDR3 residues: CASSLTRGADNSPLHF. The CDR3 DNA is TGCGCCAGCAGCTTAACTCGAGGGGCCGATAATTCACCCCTCCACTTT.